Reported below is one T cell receptor (beta chain). The data belong to a study of T cell responses to AZD1222 COVID-19 vaccine. Clones were read by immunoSEQ multiplex PCR, and TCRdb kept only the in-frame ones, dropping some. The sample consists of about 110,000 clones, over 80% of them appearing once. The sequence was collected from an adult in good health. The specimen comprised peripheral blood, sampled on day 0 of AZD1222 vaccination.

DNA for the CDR3: TGTGCCAGCTCATTTCAAGAGGTAGATAGCAATCAGCCCCAGCATTTT. Residues: CASSFQEVDSNQPQHF. The gene calls are TRBV18 and TRBJ1-5; D gene uncertain. CDR1 is KGHSH and CDR2 is LQKENI in the germline V gene. This CDR3 contains 16 residues. Between the trimmed V and J ends, which lost 5 bases and 0 bases, there was a span of 14 bases. Full variable domain (remainder filled in from reference TRBV18 and TRBJ1-5): NAGVMQNPRHLVRRRGQEARLRCSPMKGHSHVYWYRQLPEEGLKFMVYLQKENIIDESGMPKERFSAEFPKEGPSILRIQQVVRGDSAAYFCASSFQEVDSNQPQHFGDGTRLSIL.